Listed here is a single T cell receptor (beta chain). This specimen belongs to a study of T cell changes during pregnancy in multiple sclerosis. Method: immunoSEQ multiplex PCR; TCRdb's copy keeps in-frame clones and lacks some. The sample has tens of thousands of clones, around 91% seen once. The TCR comes from a female donor in good health, enrolled as a control in a pregnancy study. Sample: peripheral blood, taken after pregnancy.

CDR3 loop: CASSAPRTGLYGYTF. CDR3 DNA: TGTGCCAGCAGCGCACCTAGAACAGGGCTCTATGGCTACACCTTC. The chain has TRBV9 and TRBJ1-2, with a tentative D call TRBD1 (6 bases). Germline CDR1 is SGDLS and CDR2 is YYNGEE. Trimming took 3 bases from V and 4 from J, leaving 16 bases between them. The CDR3 spans 15 residues.